What follows are 15 T cell receptor beta chains derived from one specimen sequenced in a study of T cell responses to AZD1222 COVID-19 vaccine. Sequencing was performed with immunoSEQ multiplex PCR; in TCRdb, only in-frame clones are kept and a portion is missing. Among around 83,000 clones listed, about 83% were seen once. The sequencing here drew on peripheral blood, taken on day 0 of AZD1222 vaccination. The receptors stem from an adult in good health.

The chain uses TRBV5-8 and TRBJ1-5; D may be TRBD1 (6 bases). Germline CDR1 is SGHTS and CDR2 is YDEGEE. The CDR3 consists of 16 residues. Between the trimmed V and J ends, which lost 4 bases and 0 bases, there was a span of 14 bases. CDR3 sequence (DNA): TGTGCCAGCAGCCAGGACAGTGGGTATAGCAATCAGCCCCAGCATTTT. Its protein is CASSQDSGYSNQPQHF.

This clone came up once. The chain is built from TRBV7-3 and TRBJ2-1, with 11 nucleotides matching TRBD2. V shed 5 bases, J shed 3 bases, and the junction held 3 bases outside the gene matches. CDR1 and CDR2 from the germline V gene are SGHTA and FQGTGA. The CDR3 is 15 amino acids. Here the CDR3 reads CASSPGLAVYNEQFF. The CDR3 bases are TGTGCCAGCAGCCCGGGACTAGCGGTCTACAATGAGCAGTTCTTC.

The sample holds one count of this clone. This rearrangement joins TRBV30 to TRBJ1-2, with 8 bases fitting TRBD1. Trimming took 8 bases from V and 3 from J; bases not matched to a gene: 8. There are 13 residues in the CDR3. CDR1 GTSNPN and CDR2 SVGIG come from the germline V gene (reference sequence). The CDR3 protein is CAQNAGGDYGYTF. CDR3 DNA sequence: TGTGCCCAGAATGCAGGGGGCGACTATGGCTACACCTTC. The full variable domain, rest sourced from reference TRBV30 and TRBJ1-2, is SQTIHQWPATLVQPVGSPLSLECTVEGTSNPNLYWYRQAAGRGLQLLFYSVGIGQISSEVPQNLSASRPQDRQFILSSKKLLLSDSGFYLCAQNAGGDYGYTFGSGTRLTVV.

V and J are TRBV6-5 and TRBJ1-2; D call uncertain. Germline values: CDR1 MNHEY, CDR2 SVGAGI. CDR3 length: 11 amino acids. With 8 bases removed from V and 2 bases from J, the gap between germline ends came to 6 bases. The CDR3 sequence is CASGGNYGYTF. CDR3 DNA: TGTGCCAGCGGCGGGAACTATGGCTACACCTTC.

This clone has a single count. V is TRBV9 and J is TRBJ1-2; 7 nucleotides match TRBD1. V lost 3 bases, J lost 13 bases, and 9 bases stayed unmatched. The CDR3 is 12 amino acids. In germline, CDR1 is SGDLS, CDR2 YYNGEE. This CDR3 reads CASSAGQSSSTF. CDR3 DNA: TGTGCCAGCAGCGCGGGACAGTCTTCGTCCACCTTC.

The rearrangement uses TRBV24-1 and TRBJ2-3; no reliable D call. V lost 5 bases and J 1 base, leaving 6 bases between the germline ends. There are 13 residues in the CDR3. In germline, CDR1 is KGHDR, CDR2 SFDVKD. CDR3 nucleotides: TGTGCCACCAGTGCGAGCGGCACAGATACGCAGTATTTT. It specifies CATSASGTDTQYF.

The CDR3: CASRGDRDIISEAFF. Written as DNA, the CDR3 is TGCGCCAGCAGGGGGGACAGGGATATCATATCTGAAGCTTTCTTT. The genes are TRBV10-1 and TRBJ1-1; 9 nucleotides agree with TRBD1. The ends lost 6 bases at V and 6 bases at J; junction bases unmatched: 11. CDR1 is WNHNN and CDR2 is SYGVQD in the germline V gene (reference sequence). The CDR3 runs to 15 residues.

The rearrangement joins TRBV30 to TRBJ1-1; D gene uncertain. Germline V gene sequence: CDR1 GTSNPN, CDR2 SVGIG (reference sequence). Deletions cut 2 bases from V and 0 bases from J, with 7 bases between. The CDR3 runs to 13 residues. CDR3 DNA: TGTGCCTGGAGTCTACAGTTGAACACTGAAGCTTTCTTT. It codes for CAWSLQLNTEAFF.

The J gene is TRBJ1-2, the V gene TRBV29-1; possible D gene TRBD1, 5 bases. Germline CDR1 SQVTM, CDR2 ANQGSEA. This CDR3 contains 12 residues. V was clipped by 7 bases and J by 4 bases, with 13 bases between them. CDR3 in amino acids: CSAARDFYGYTF. The CDR3 DNA reads as TGCAGCGCTGCTCGGGACTTCTATGGCTACACCTTC. The variable domain in full, with the rest retrieved from reference TRBV29-1 and TRBJ1-2, is SAVISQKPSRDICQRGTSLTIQCQVDSQVTMMFWYRQQPGQSLTLIATANQGSEATYESGFVIDKFPISRPNLTFSTLTVSNMSPEDSSIYLCSAARDFYGYTFGSGTRLTVV.

This chain links TRBV28 with TRBJ2-1, with 9 bases that match TRBD1. Looked up from germline, CDR1 is MDHEN and CDR2 is SYDVKM. V gave up 6 bases and J gave up 8 bases; unmatched junction bases: 11. The CDR3 totals 15 residues. The CDR3 DNA sequence: TGTGCCAGCAGCCTATCACAGGGGGCTACCGATGAGCAGTTCTTC. Amino acid sequence: CASSLSQGATDEQFF.

The chain couples TRBV6-6 to TRBJ1-1, with 7 bases aligning to TRBD1. From germline, CDR1 is MNHNY and CDR2 SVGAGI (reference sequence). The CDR3 loop spans 15 amino acids. Losses at the gene ends were 6 bases for V and 0 bases for J; bases not matched to a gene: 7. The chain's CDR3 is CASRTYRGMNTEAFF. The CDR3 nucleotides are TGTGCCAGCAGGACCTACAGGGGCATGAACACTGAAGCTTTCTTT.

The chain carries TRBV10-2 and TRBJ1-1, with 7 nucleotides matching TRBD1. Germline V lookup: CDR1 WSHSY, CDR2 SAAADI. CDR3 length: 15 amino acids. J gave up 5 bases and V 2 bases, and 8 bases lay outside the gene matches. The CDR3: CASSERRGRGTEAFF. The CDR3 DNA is TGCGCCAGCAGTGAGAGGAGGGGCAGGGGGACTGAAGCTTTCTTT.

The V gene is TRBV7-8, the J gene TRBJ2-1, with 9 positions matching TRBD2. The trim removed 0 bases at V and 6 bases at J, leaving 3 bases unmatched. The CDR3 contains 15 residues. Germline CDR1 and CDR2: SGHVS and FQNEAQ. CDR3: CASSLASGRGNEQFF. The CDR3 nucleotides read TGTGCCAGCAGCTTAGCTAGCGGGAGAGGCAATGAGCAGTTCTTC. Based on the CDR3 plus reference TRBV7-8 and TRBJ2-1, the full variable domain is GAGVSQSPRYKVAKRGQDVALRCDPISGHVSLFWYQQALGQGPEFLTYFQNEAQLDKSGLPSDRFFAERPEGSVSTLKIQRTQQEDSAVYLCASSLASGRGNEQFFGPGTRLTVL.

The rearrangement links TRBV7-3 to TRBJ2-1, with no clear D. Germline V gene data show CDR1 as SGHTA and CDR2 as FQGTGA. The V gene lost 8 bases and the J gene lost 9 bases, with 14 bases spanning the gap. This CDR3 is built from 12 residues. CDR3: CASATGWGEQFF. DNA of the CDR3: TGTGCCAGCGCGACCGGGTGGGGTGAGCAGTTCTTC.

V gene TRBV27 combines with J gene TRBJ1-2; weak D call: TRBD1 (5 bases). The germline V and J ends were trimmed by 1 base and 0 bases, with 18 bases remaining between them. Germline CDR1 MNHEY, CDR2 SMNVEV (reference sequence). The CDR3 consists of 18 residues. The chain's CDR3 is CASSLWGRPGRANYGYTF. The CDR3 coding sequence is TGTGCCAGCAGTTTATGGGGACGTCCCGGGCGCGCTAACTATGGCTACACCTTC.